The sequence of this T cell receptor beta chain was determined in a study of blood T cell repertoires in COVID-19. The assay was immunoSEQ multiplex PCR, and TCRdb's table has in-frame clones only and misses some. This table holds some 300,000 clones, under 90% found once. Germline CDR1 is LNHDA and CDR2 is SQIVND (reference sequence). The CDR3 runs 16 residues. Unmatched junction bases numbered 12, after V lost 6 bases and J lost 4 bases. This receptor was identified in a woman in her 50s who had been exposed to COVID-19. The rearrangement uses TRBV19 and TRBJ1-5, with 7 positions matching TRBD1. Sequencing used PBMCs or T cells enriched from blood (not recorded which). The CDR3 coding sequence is TGTGCCAGTAGCCCAATTTGGGGACAGAGGAATCAGCCCCAGCATTTT. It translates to CASSPIWGQRNQPQHF.